Detailed here is one TCR beta chain. What antigen it recognizes has not been identified. A junction boundary mismatches the germline segment, possibly from a read error. The TCR beta CDR3 regions were amplified from RNA transcripts. The TCR CDR3 was subjected to a first round of RT-PCR using the HTBI primer set and the Qiagen OneStep RT-PCR kit. Libraries were constructed in a second round of multiplex PCR, after which size selection and purification were carried out. Paired-end sequencing of the libraries was performed with 100 bp reads on an Illumina HiSeq2000. The paper's data handling went like this. Raw data were processed with SOAPnuke, discarding reads with adapters, uncalled bases, mean Phred below 15, or no exact constant-primer or identifier match. High-quality paired reads were merged with COPE v1.2.5, and unique nucleotide sequences were defined as clonotypes. MiTCR v1.1 was used to align clonotypes to the IMGT TRBV, TRBD and TRBJ reference segments. The analysis included only V-J combinations with a frequency above 0.0001, which together covered about 99% of the repertoires. A TCS score was defined as the ratio of F50 (clonal expansion) to E x V (chaos), with BLOSUM62-based TCRdist applied between CDR3 peptides within each V-J. Welch's t-statistics and random forest reduced around 520 V-J features to some 14, which were used in a naive Bayes classifier (R e1071). The Morisita-Horn index was used to measure how similar the thyroid and blood repertoires were. TCRdb reprocessing: public reads trimmed at Q25 with fastp, clones called with MiXCR, in-frame beta chains kept. CDR3 protein sequences are deduplicated, and each keeps its most common genes and DNA. TCRdb's processing, not the authors' own work, is the source of the V and J calls. Counted in this sample were 500,000 to 600,000 distinct CDR3 sequences; 35% to 50% of them appeared once. The ten largest clones add up to about two fifths of the sample.

This sample was included in a study of T cells in Graves' hyperthyroidism and ophthalmopathy (dated by TCRdb to between 2018 and 2021). Some background on the complete study: TCR V-J signatures able to tell the groups apart were searched for in a discovery cohort of more than 90 patients, of whom over 40 had Graves' ophthalmopathy and roughly 59 had stable Graves' hyperthyroidism. After blood sampling, hyperthyroidism patients were treated with methimazole at a starting dose of 30 mg daily, and ophthalmopathy patients were treated with high-dose intravenous methylprednisolone. Prospective prediction of ophthalmopathy was tested in an independent validation cohort consisting of some 19 hyperthyroidism patients and around 16 patients who later progressed to ophthalmopathy. In addition, the study compared T-cell repertoires in thyroid tissue and in blood from six Graves' hyperthyroidism patients. The 100 discovery patients were randomly split 7:3 into training and test sets. The paper reports TCR Vbeta CDR3 sequencing of over 130 peripheral blood samples: some 44 ophthalmopathy, about 75 hyperthyroidism and 17 progressor patients.

The CDR3 runs 15 residues from the cysteine to the phenylalanine. Left in the record is the CDR3 DNA by itself, 45 bases read in frame from the first base. CDR1 and CDR2, looked up from the germline V gene, are SGHVS and FQNEAQ. The investigation overall reported the following: No statistical method was used to fix the sample size in advance, and group allocation was not hidden from the investigators. In validation, the model predicted progression to ophthalmopathy with 55% to 71% sensitivity and less than 75% specificity, a median of approximately 6.7 months before onset. Most expanded thyroid clonotypes (frequency above 0.001) were also found in blood, which suggests that blood repertoires may mirror thyroid immune responses. Ophthalmopathy was separated from stable hyperthyroidism by a 13 V-J signature model, with 85% to 90% sensitivity and roughly 81% specificity obtained in cross-validation and 80%/75% obtained in testing.

Exclusion was applied to patients with uncontrolled infections, other autoimmune diseases, pregnancy or lactation. Diagnoses were established on the basis of clinical symptoms, serum thyroxine and TRAb, thyroid ultrasound, and orbital computed tomography. Trizol reagent was used to extract total RNA, and RNA quality was then checked on an Agilent 2100 Bioanalyzer. Source material: peripheral blood or thyroid tissue (not recorded which). The V gene is TRBV7-8 and the J gene is TRBJ2-5; 7 central bases correspond to TRBD1. The sequence was collected from an adult woman with Graves' disease, either hyperthyroidism or ophthalmopathy (not recorded which). The sequenced DNA: TGCGCCAGCAGCCGGGTAGGGGGCAGGGCTGAGACCCAGTACTTC. Its product reads: CASSRVGGRAETQYF.